This T cell receptor beta chain comes out of a study of blood T cells in healthy people across ages. For the study at large: Capture by template switching was about one barcoded beta molecule per two T cells.

Every sample had a minimum of 7 million PBMCs isolated. With a J-beta primer mix and a sample-barcoded 5' primer, a second PCR ran roughly 6 to 11 cycles. TCRdb fed the 5' RACE reads into MiXCR, producing one record per CDR3 protein. The repertoire holds 1.5 million to 2 million distinct CDR3 sequences, with 35% to 50% as singletons. CDR3 size: 14 residues. J lost 0 bases, V lost 4 bases, and 3 bases had no gene match. Germline CDR1 MNHEY, CDR2 SVGEGT. The sample consisted of blood. This clonotype was sampled from a human donor in good health. V usage is TRBV6-2 or TRBV6-3 and J usage is TRBJ2-7, with 7 bases that match TRBD1. The CDR3 reads CASSFDRVSYEQYF. The CDR3 nucleotides read TGTGCCAGCAGTTTTGACAGGGTCTCCTACGAGCAGTACTTC.